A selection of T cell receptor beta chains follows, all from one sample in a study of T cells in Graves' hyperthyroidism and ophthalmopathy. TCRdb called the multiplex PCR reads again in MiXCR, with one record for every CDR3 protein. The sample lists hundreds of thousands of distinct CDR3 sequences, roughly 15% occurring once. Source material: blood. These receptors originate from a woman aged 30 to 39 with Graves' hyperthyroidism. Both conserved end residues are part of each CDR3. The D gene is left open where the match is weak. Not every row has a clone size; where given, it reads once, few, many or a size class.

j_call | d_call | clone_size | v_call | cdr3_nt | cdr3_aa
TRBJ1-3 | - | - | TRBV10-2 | TGCGCCAGCAGTGGGGGGGAAGACGATACGGGCTCTGGAAACACCATATATTTT | CASSGGEDDTGSGNTIYF
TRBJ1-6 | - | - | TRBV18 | TGTGCCAGCTCACCAGGGGATTCTAATTCACCCCTCCACTTT | CASSPGDSNSPLHF
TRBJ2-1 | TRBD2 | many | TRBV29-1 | TGCAGCGTTGAACCGGGACTAGCGACCAATGAGCAGTTCTTC | CSVEPGLATNEQFF
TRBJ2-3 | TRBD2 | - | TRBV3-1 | TGTGCCAGCAGCCAAGATACTCTTTCGGGGGGTACGCAGTATTTT | CASSQDTLSGGTQYF
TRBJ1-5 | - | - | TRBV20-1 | TGCAGTGCTAGAGATCGGACAAGGGGCGGTCAGCCCCAGCATTTT | CSARDRTRGGQPQHF
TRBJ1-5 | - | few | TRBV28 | TGTGCCAGCAGTTTATTTAGGCTCACCTCCAATCAGCCCCAGCATTTT | CASSLFRLTSNQPQHF
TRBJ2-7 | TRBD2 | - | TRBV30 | TGTGCCTGGGGGGGTAGCGGGAGGGCCGGGGTGCAGTACTTC | CAWGGSGRAGVQYF
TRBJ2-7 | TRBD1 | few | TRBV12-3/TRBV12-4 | TGTGCCAGCAGTTTAGGGGGGACAGGGCTCTACGAGCAGTACTTC | CASSLGGTGLYEQYF
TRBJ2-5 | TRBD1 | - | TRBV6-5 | TGTGCCAGCAGTTACTCGAGCCAGGGGGTAGTAGAGACCCAGTACTTC | CASSYSSQGVVETQYF
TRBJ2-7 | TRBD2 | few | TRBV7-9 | TGTGCCAGCAGCTTCGACAGACTAGCGGGCGCCTACGAGCAGTACTTC | CASSFDRLAGAYEQYF
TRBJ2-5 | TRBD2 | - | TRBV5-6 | TGTGCCAGCAGCCCCTACTTGGCGGGAGGAGAGACCCAGTACTTC | CASSPYLAGGETQYF
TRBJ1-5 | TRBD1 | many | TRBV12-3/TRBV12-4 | TGTGCCAGCAAACGACAGGGATCCAATCAGCCCCAGCATTTT | CASKRQGSNQPQHF
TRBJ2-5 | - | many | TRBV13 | TGTGCCAGCAGCTTAGGGGGCGCCGAAGAAGAGACCCAGTACTTC | CASSLGGAEEETQYF
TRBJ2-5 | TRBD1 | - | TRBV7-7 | TGTGCTAGCAGCTCACGGACAGGTGGAGAGACCCAGTACTTC | CASSSRTGGETQYF
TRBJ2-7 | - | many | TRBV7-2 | TGTGCCAGCAGATTTGACAGGCGATCCTACGAGCAGTACTTC | CASRFDRRSYEQYF
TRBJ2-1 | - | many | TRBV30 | TGTGCCTGGAGTGTGTCCCGAAATGAGCAGTTCTTC | CAWSVSRNEQFF
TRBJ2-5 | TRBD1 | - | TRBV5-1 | TGCGCCAGCAGGGGGACAGGGGGTCTCCAAGAGACCCAGTACTTC | CASRGTGGLQETQYF
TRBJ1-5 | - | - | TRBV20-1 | TGCAGTGCTTATAAACGGGGGAAGGGCAATCAGCCCCAGCATTTT | CSAYKRGKGNQPQHF
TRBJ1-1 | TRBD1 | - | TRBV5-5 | TGTGCCAGCAACATGGGACAGGGAGATTCTGAAGCTTTCTTT | CASNMGQGDSEAFF
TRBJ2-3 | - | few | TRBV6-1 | TGTGCCAGCTCGCAGGGGGGGTCAGATACGCAGTATTTT | CASSQGGSDTQYF
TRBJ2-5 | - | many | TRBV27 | TGTGCCAGCAGTTTTGTAGGGTTGAAGACCCAGTACTTC | CASSFVGLKTQYF
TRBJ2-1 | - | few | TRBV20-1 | TGCAGTGCTGGAGGGACTTCCTACAATGAGCAGTTCTTC | CSAGGTSYNEQFF
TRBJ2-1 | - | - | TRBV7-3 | TGTGCCAGCAGCCCCACCCAAGTGGGAGGCTACAATGAGCAGTTCTTC | CASSPTQVGGYNEQFF
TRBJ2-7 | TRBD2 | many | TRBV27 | TGTGCCAGCAGTTTATCAGCGGGAGCTTCCTACGAGCAGTACTTC | CASSLSAGASYEQYF
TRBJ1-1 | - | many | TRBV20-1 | TGCAGTGCTAGAGTCCCTCGAGCAGGGTCCGGAACTGAAGCTTTCTTT | CSARVPRAGSGTEAFF
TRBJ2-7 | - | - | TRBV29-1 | TGCAGCGTCCCCGACGGCGACGAGCAGTACTTC | CSVPDGDEQYF
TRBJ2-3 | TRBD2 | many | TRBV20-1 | TGCAGTGCGCCGGGACTAGCGGGAGACACAGATACGCAGTATTTT | CSAPGLAGDTDTQYF
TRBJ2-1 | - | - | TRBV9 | TGTGCCAGCAGTCCCGTCCCCAGCCCCTACAATGAGCAGTTCTTC | CASSPVPSPYNEQFF